This is a list of T cell receptor beta chains from one sample in a study of blood T cell repertoires in COVID-19. Profiled with immunoSEQ multiplex PCR; TCRdb holds only in-frame clones, not every one. The repertoire holds tens of thousands of clones, with 75% to 85% as singletons. The sample consisted of peripheral blood. These TCRs come from a man between 70 and 80 years old with acute or convalescent COVID-19. Each CDR3 is given with its conserved first and last residue. The D gene is left open where the match is weak. A clone size is listed for some rows: how often the clone was seen (once, few, many), or a class if it is expanded.

j_gene | d_gene | v_gene | abundance | CDR3nt | CDR3aa
TRBJ1-2 | NA | TRBV4-3 | NA | TGCGCCAGCAGCCAAGATATAGGACAGTCTAACTATGGCTACACCTTC | CASSQDIGQSNYGYTF
TRBJ1-5 | TRBD1 | TRBV28 | once | TGTGCCAGCAGTTTTGGACAGGGGGATCAGCCCCAGCATTTT | CASSFGQGDQPQHF
TRBJ2-7 | NA | TRBV10-1 | NA | TGCGCCAGCAGTAAGTCAGGCCAGGGCGAGCAGTACTTC | CASSKSGQGEQYF
TRBJ1-3 | NA | TRBV6-1 | NA | TGTGCCAGCAGTGCCATTACGGGGGGCGCCCCTGGAAACACCATATATTTT | CASSAITGGAPGNTIYF
TRBJ1-1 | NA | TRBV7-9 | NA | TGTGCCAGCAGTTTTCCAGGTGGGCTCGAAGCTTTCTTT | CASSFPGGLEAFF
TRBJ2-5 | TRBD2 | TRBV7-9 | once | TGTGCCAGCAGTCTAGCGGGGGGGCAGGAGACCCAGTACTTC | CASSLAGGQETQYF
TRBJ2-3 | TRBD2 | TRBV5-1 | NA | TGCGCCAGCACACTCACAACGGGGGGGGGCGCAGATACGCAGTATTTT | CASTLTTGGGADTQYF
TRBJ1-3 | TRBD1 | TRBV4-1 | NA | TGCGCCAGCAGCCAAGGGACAGGCTCTGGAAACACCATATATTTT | CASSQGTGSGNTIYF
TRBJ2-1 | NA | TRBV12-3/TRBV12-4 | NA | TGTGCCAGCAGTCCAAGCGGCAATGAGCAGTTCTTC | CASSPSGNEQFF
TRBJ2-2 | NA | TRBV7-6 | NA | TGTGCCAGCAGCTTAGACGAGGCGCTGGGGGAGCTGTTTTTT | CASSLDEALGELFF
TRBJ1-1 | TRBD1 | TRBV2 | NA | TGTGCCAGCAGGGACAGGTTAGTGAACACTGAAGCTTTCTTT | CASRDRLVNTEAFF
TRBJ2-2 | TRBD1 | TRBV29-1 | few | TGCAGCGCCGACAGGGGGAACACCGGGGAGCTGTTTTTT | CSADRGNTGELFF
TRBJ1-1 | NA | TRBV6-5 | NA | TGTGCCAGCAGTTACGGCAGGGGCACTGAAGCTTTCTTT | CASSYGRGTEAFF
TRBJ1-1 | TRBD1 | TRBV4-3 | NA | TGCGCCAGCAGCCAAGTCCAGGGGGTGAACACTGAAGCTTTCTTT | CASSQVQGVNTEAFF
TRBJ2-2 | NA | TRBV28 | NA | TGTGCCAGCAGTTGGGAGACGGGGAACACCGGGGAGCTGTTTTTT | CASSWETGNTGELFF
TRBJ2-5 | TRBD2 | TRBV7-8 | NA | TGTGCCAGCAGCTCGGCAGCGGGGCGAGAGACCCAGTACTTC | CASSSAAGRETQYF
TRBJ1-2 | NA | TRBV5-5 | few | TGTGCCAGCAGCAAAGGACAGAACTATGGCTACACCTTC | CASSKGQNYGYTF
TRBJ1-5 | NA | TRBV27 | NA | TGTGCCAGCAGTTTAAAGGGTTGGGGGCGTCAGCCCCAGCATTTT | CASSLKGWGRQPQHF
TRBJ1-5 | NA | TRBV19 | once | TGTGCCAGTAAGTGGGGGGTCGCAGGTCAGCCCCAGCATTTT | CASKWGVAGQPQHF
TRBJ1-2 | TRBD1 | TRBV5-1 | once | TGCGCCAGCAGCGCCGGGACAGGGGCAAATGGCTACACCTTC | CASSAGTGANGYTF
TRBJ1-1 | NA | TRBV5-1 | NA | TGCGCCAGCAGCATGACAGGCCCAAACACTGAAGCTTTCTTT | CASSMTGPNTEAFF
TRBJ1-5 | TRBD1 | TRBV18 | few | TGTGCCAGCACACTGGGACAGGGAGCCAATCAGCCCCAGCATTTT | CASTLGQGANQPQHF
TRBJ2-7 | TRBD1 | TRBV27 | NA | TGTGCCAGCAGTACGGATTGGACAGGGGGGACCTACGAGCAGTACTTC | CASSTDWTGGTYEQYF
TRBJ1-2 | NA | TRBV19 | NA | TGTGCCAGTACGCGGGGGGCTAACTATGGCTACACCTTC | CASTRGANYGYTF
TRBJ1-1 | TRBD1 | TRBV11-2 | NA | TGTGCCAGCAGCTTACAATTCGGACAGGCTCGGACTGAAGCTTTCTTT | CASSLQFGQARTEAFF